A selection of T cell receptor beta chains follows, all from one sample in a study of blood T cell repertoires in COVID-19. Here immunoSEQ multiplex PCR was the method, and the copy in TCRdb shows in-frame clones only, minus some. Of about 370,000 clones listed, about 89% were seen once; the top ten hold under 4%. The sequenced sample was peripheral blood. These receptors all come from a woman aged 30 to 39 with COVID-19, enrolled during active disease. The CDR3 runs from the conserved cysteine through the conserved F or W. The D gene is left open where the match is weak. Clone size is given for some rows only: seen once, a few or many times, or a class if the clone is expanded.

v_gene	j_gene	d_gene	abundance	CDR3aa	CDR3nt
TRBV11-3	TRBJ2-1	TRBD2	-	CASSFFSGVGDEQFF	TGTGCCAGCAGCTTTTTTAGCGGGGTAGGCGATGAGCAGTTCTTC
TRBV6-5	TRBJ2-3	-	-	CASSYLTGSRTDTQYF	TGTGCCAGCAGTTACTTAACCGGGTCCCGCACAGATACGCAGTATTTT
TRBV4-1	TRBJ1-5	-	-	CASSQEVADYSNQPQHF	TGCGCCAGCAGCCAAGAGGTGGCAGATTATAGCAATCAGCCCCAGCATTTT
TRBV18	TRBJ2-5	TRBD2	-	CASSPAGGKETQYF	TGTGCCAGCTCACCAGCGGGAGGGAAGGAGACCCAGTACTTC
TRBV6-5	TRBJ1-6	-	-	CASRRDSRWSPLHF	TGTGCCAGCAGGCGAGACAGTCGGTGGTCACCCCTCCACTTT
TRBV6-6	TRBJ2-1	-	-	CASSSGQRIYNEQFF	TGTGCCAGCAGTTCCGGACAGAGAATCTACAATGAGCAGTTCTTC
TRBV5-4	TRBJ2-6	TRBD1	-	CASSTGTVVSGANVLTF	TGTGCCAGCAGCACCGGGACAGTGGTCTCTGGGGCCAACGTCCTGACTTTC
TRBV7-7	TRBJ1-2	TRBD1	-	CASSLVEGARFGYGYTF	TGTGCTAGCAGCTTAGTGGAGGGGGCGCGTTTCGGCTATGGCTACACCTTC
TRBV9	TRBJ1-2	TRBD1	once	CASSRSLTGALNYGYTF	TGTGCCAGCAGCCGAAGTCTGACAGGGGCGCTTAACTATGGCTACACCTTC
TRBV2	TRBJ1-2	TRBD1	-	CASSGTGGNYGYTF	TGTGCCAGCTCCGGGACAGGGGGCAACTATGGCTACACCTTC
TRBV6-1	TRBJ1-5	TRBD1	-	CASSEAKDRGRNQPQHF	TGTGCCAGCAGTGAAGCCAAGGACAGGGGACGCAATCAGCCCCAGCATTTT
TRBV7-2	TRBJ2-7	TRBD1	-	CASSVRGQGVYEQYF	TGTGCCAGCAGCGTTAGGGGACAGGGTGTTTACGAGCAGTACTTC
TRBV3-1/TRBV3-2	TRBJ1-1	-	-	CASSQLPRGGTEAFF	TGTGCCAGCAGCCAATTGCCTAGGGGTGGCACTGAAGCTTTCTTT
TRBV27	TRBJ2-2	-	-	CASSVWAGTELFF	TGTGCCAGCAGTGTATGGGCGGGTACTGAGCTGTTTTTT
TRBV7-2	TRBJ2-3	TRBD2	-	CASSLTGLAGGDTQYF	TGTGCCAGCAGCTTAACGGGACTGGCGGGGGGAGATACGCAGTATTTT
TRBV11-2	TRBJ2-7	TRBD2	-	CASSPMRGNYEQYF	TGTGCCAGCAGCCCCATGCGGGGGAACTACGAGCAGTACTTC
TRBV19	TRBJ1-2	-	-	CASSISIGDYGYTF	TGTGCCAGTAGTATTTCCATAGGGGACTATGGCTACACCTTC
TRBV7-8	TRBJ2-5	-	-	CASSFERNQETQYF	TGTGCCAGCAGCTTTGAGCGGAACCAAGAGACCCAGTACTTC
TRBV4-3	TRBJ1-2	TRBD1	-	CASSEPDRGLTGYTF	TGCGCCAGCAGCGAACCCGACAGGGGGTTAACTGGCTACACCTTC
TRBV28	TRBJ2-7	TRBD1	-	CASSLDRAWSQAYEQYF	TGTGCCAGCAGTTTAGACAGGGCGTGGTCGCAGGCCTACGAGCAGTACTTC
TRBV7-2	TRBJ1-2	-	-	CASSAVAPGGYGYTF	TGTGCCAGCAGCGCCGTAGCACCCGGAGGCTATGGCTACACCTTC
TRBV7-2	TRBJ1-1	-	-	CASSSRLQTGTPNTEAFF	TGTGCCAGCAGCTCCCGGTTACAGACCGGGACACCAAACACTGAAGCTTTCTTT
TRBV27	TRBJ2-5	-	-	CASSTRQGGRRRETQYF	TGTGCCAGCAGTACACGACAGGGCGGGAGGCGGCGGGAGACCCAGTACTTC